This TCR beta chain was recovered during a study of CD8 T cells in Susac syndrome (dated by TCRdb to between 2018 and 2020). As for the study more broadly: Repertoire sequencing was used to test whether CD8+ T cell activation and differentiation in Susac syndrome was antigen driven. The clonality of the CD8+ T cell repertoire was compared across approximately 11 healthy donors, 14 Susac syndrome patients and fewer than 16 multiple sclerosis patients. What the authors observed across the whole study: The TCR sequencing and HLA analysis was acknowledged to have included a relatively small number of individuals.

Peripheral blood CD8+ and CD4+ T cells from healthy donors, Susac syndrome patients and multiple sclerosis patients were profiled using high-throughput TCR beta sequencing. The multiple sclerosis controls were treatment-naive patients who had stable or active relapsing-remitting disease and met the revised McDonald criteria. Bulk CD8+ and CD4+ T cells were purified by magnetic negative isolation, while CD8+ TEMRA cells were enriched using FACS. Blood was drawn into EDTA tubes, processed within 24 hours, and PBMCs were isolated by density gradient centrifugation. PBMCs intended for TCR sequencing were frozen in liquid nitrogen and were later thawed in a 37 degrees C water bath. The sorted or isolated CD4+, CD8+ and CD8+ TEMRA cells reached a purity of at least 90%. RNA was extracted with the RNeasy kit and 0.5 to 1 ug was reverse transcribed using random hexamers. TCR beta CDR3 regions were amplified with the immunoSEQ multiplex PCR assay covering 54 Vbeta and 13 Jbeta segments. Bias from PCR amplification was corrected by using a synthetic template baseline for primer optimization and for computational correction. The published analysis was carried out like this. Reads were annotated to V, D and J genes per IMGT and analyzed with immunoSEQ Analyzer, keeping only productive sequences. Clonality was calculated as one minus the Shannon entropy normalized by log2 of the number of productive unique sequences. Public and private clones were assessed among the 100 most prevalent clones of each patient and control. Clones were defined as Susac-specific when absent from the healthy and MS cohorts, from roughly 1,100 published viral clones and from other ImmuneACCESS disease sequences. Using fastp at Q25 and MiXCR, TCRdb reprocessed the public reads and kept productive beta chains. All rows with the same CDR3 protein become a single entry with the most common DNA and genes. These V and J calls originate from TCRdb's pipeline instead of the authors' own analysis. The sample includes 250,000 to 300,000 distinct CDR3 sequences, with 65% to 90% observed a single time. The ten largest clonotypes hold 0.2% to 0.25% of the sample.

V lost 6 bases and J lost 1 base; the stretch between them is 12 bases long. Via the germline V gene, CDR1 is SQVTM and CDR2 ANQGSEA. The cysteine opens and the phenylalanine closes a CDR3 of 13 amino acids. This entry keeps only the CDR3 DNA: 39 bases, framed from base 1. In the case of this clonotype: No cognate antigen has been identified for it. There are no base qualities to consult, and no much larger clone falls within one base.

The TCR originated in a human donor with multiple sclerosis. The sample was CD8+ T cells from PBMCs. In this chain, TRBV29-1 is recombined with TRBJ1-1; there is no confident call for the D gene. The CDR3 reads CSVEAAGNTEAFF. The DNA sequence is TGCAGCGTCGAGGCGGCAGGGAACACTGAAGCTTTCTTT.